Following are 30 T cell receptor beta chains from one sample sequenced in a study of human T cells and chemical hapten exposure. One entry per CDR3 protein, called by TCRdb with MiXCR from the RACE reads. The sample carries nearly 95,000 distinct CDR3 sequences, around 10% recorded once. The sample's time point: patch test 2, 6 weeks after DPC sensitization. The treatment is: therapeutic diphenylcyclopropenone sensitization with weekly scalp DPC. The input for sequencing was whole blood, taken in connection with sensitization to the hapten diphenylcyclopropenone (DPC). These receptors were collected from a man in his forties with alopecia areata. Some clones in this sample may be carry-over from other donors' samples.

This chain links TRBV5-6 with TRBJ2-7; D not resolved. The ends were cut back, 4 bases at V and 4 bases at J, with 15 bases in the middle. This CDR3 comprises 14 residues. Germline CDR1 SGHDT, CDR2 YYEEEE. The chain's CDR3 is CASSKWTLRYEQYV. CDR3 sequence (DNA): TGTGCCAGCAGCAAGTGGACCCTTAGATACGAGCAGTACGTC.

The chain links TRBV4-3 to TRBJ2-4; 7 bases line up with TRBD2. The germline gives CDR1 LGHNA, CDR2 YSLEER. Trimming at V came to 0 bases and at J to 5 bases, leaving 1 base not matched to a gene. This CDR3 spans 14 amino acids. The CDR3 spells CASSQDAGENIQYF. In DNA form, the CDR3 reads TGCGCCAGCAGCCAAGATGCGGGGGAAAACATTCAGTACTTC.

This clonotype was counted many times. This chain joins TRBV6-2 or TRBV6-3 and TRBJ1-5; D gene ambiguous. The CDR3 totals 15 residues. Trimming shortened V by 6 bases and J by 0 bases, and 12 bases separated the two germline ends. Germline CDR1 MNHEY, CDR2 SVGEGT. The CDR3 is CASRKERSSNQPQHF. CDR3 bases: TGTGCCAGCAGGAAAGAACGAAGTAGCAATCAGCCCCAGCATTTT.

CDR3 coding DNA: TGTGCCAGCAGTTTGTCCCCTGGGGTGACGGGTCAGCCCCAGCATTTT. Protein sequence: CASSLSPGVTGQPQHF. The J gene is TRBJ1-5, the V gene TRBV27; D is ambiguous. Germline V lookup: CDR1 MNHEY, CDR2 SMNVEV (reference sequence). This CDR3 comprises 16 residues. Trimming took off 3 bases at V and 6 bases at J, with 18 bases between the two ends.

The chain employs TRBV27 and TRBJ1-4; unclear D gene. The CDR3 is 13 residues long. Germline CDR1 reads MNHEY; CDR2 reads SMNVEV (reference sequence). V was pared by 3 bases and J by 8 bases, with 10 bases between. The CDR3 DNA follows: TGTGCCAGCAGTTTTGGGGTAGAAGAAAAACTGTTTTTT. Its translation: CASSFGVEEKLFF.

The rearrangement uses TRBV7-2 and TRBJ2-7; D is possibly TRBD2 (5 bases). Germline V lookup: CDR1 SGHTA, CDR2 FQGNSA. This CDR3 has 13 residues. Deletions cut 3 bases from V and 3 bases from J, with 9 bases between. CDR3 DNA: TGTGCCAGCAGCTTGGCCGACTACTACGAGCAGTACTTC. This translates into CASSLADYYEQYF.

This clonotype was detected a few times. The V gene is TRBV7-9, the J gene TRBJ1-1, with D perhaps matching TRBD1 (5 bases). Germline V lookup: CDR1 SEHNR, CDR2 FQNEAQ (reference sequence). Trimming took 4 bases from V and 4 from J, leaving 16 bases between them. The CDR3 is made up of 15 amino acids. The CDR3 DNA reads TGTGCCAGCAGCTCGCGCAGGGCCGGGAGCACTGAAGCTTTCTTT. Protein product: CASSSRRAGSTEAFF.

V usage is TRBV7-9 and J usage is TRBJ2-7; D tentatively fits TRBD1 or TRBD2 (5 bases each). Looked up from germline, CDR1 is SEHNR and CDR2 is FQNEAQ (reference sequence). The length of the CDR3 is 13 residues. Trimming removed 2 bases at V and 9 bases at J, with 14 bases between. The CDR3, as DNA: TGTGCCAGCAGCTTATCAGGCGTTGGGGGGCAGTACGTC. It codes for CASSLSGVGGQYV.

The sample holds many counts of this clonotype. The chain couples TRBV30 to TRBJ1-2; TRBD1 might be the D (6 bases). The CDR3 has 11 residues. Trimming removed 6 bases at V and 8 bases at J, with 13 bases between. The germline gives CDR1 GTSNPN, CDR2 SVGIG (reference sequence). CDR3 DNA sequence: TGTGCCTGCAACAGGGAGTTCGGCTACACCTTC. It encodes CACNREFGYTF.

The chain is built from TRBV14 and TRBJ2-1; a weak D match, TRBD2 (5 bases). V shed 0 bases and J shed 6 bases, with 15 bases lying between them. The CDR3 totals 16 residues. Per germline, CDR1 SGHDN and CDR2 FVKESK. CDR3 sequence: CASSQDLSGSGNEQFF. DNA for the CDR3: TGTGCCAGCAGCCAAGATTTGTCGGGGTCTGGCAATGAGCAGTTCTTC.

This clonotype was counted many times. J is TRBJ1-5 and V is TRBV7-8; D gene uncertain. V lost 1 base to trimming and J lost 9 bases, with 16 bases between them. Germline loops: CDR1 SGHVS, CDR2 FQNEAQ. The CDR3 runs to 15 residues. CDR3 sequence reads: CASSLGVQTLSPQHF. In DNA form, the CDR3 reads TGTGCCAGCAGCTTAGGTGTCCAGACATTATCGCCCCAGCATTTT.

This clonotype has a handful of counts. V is TRBV6-2 or TRBV6-3 and J is TRBJ2-7; D not resolved. CDR3 length equals 12 residues. Germline CDR1 and CDR2: MNHEY and SVGEGT. Trimming shortened V by 7 bases and J by 1 base, and 8 bases separated the two germline ends. CDR3 bases: TGTGCCAGCAAGAAGGGTTCCTACGAGCAGTACTTC. Protein product: CASKKGSYEQYF.

This clonotype was recorded at least ten times. This chain uses TRBV3-1 with TRBJ2-7; possibly TRBD2 for D (5 bases). Germline V CDR1 and CDR2: LGHDT, YNNKEL (reference sequence). V was shortened by 3 bases and J by 7 bases, with 13 bases between the two germline ends. This CDR3 spans 13 amino acids. CDR3 DNA: TGTGCCAGCAGCCAGGCTACCTCGGGGGAGCAGTACGTC. It codes for CASSQATSGEQYV.

Only a few counts were recorded for this clonotype. This chain connects TRBV19 to TRBJ1-1, with D maybe TRBD1 (5 bases). Germline V gene lookup returns CDR1 LNHDA and CDR2 SQIVND (reference sequence). The germline V and J ends were trimmed by 3 bases and 5 bases, with 13 bases remaining between them. The CDR3 totals 14 residues. CDR3 loop: CASSMEGQWTEAFF. The CDR3 nucleotides are TGTGCCAGTAGTATGGAGGGGCAATGGACTGAAGCTTTCTTT.

This clonotype was counted ten times or more. V is TRBV20-1 and J is TRBJ2-3; D uncertain. Germline CDR1 is DFQATT and CDR2 is SNEGSKA (reference sequence). This CDR3 region has 11 residues. V dropped 5 bases and J dropped 4 bases, with 7 bases sitting between them. The CDR3 sequence is CSAPIPDTQYF. The DNA for the CDR3 is TGCAGTGCTCCTATCCCAGATACGCAGTATTTT.

This clonotype was observed a handful of times. This sequence joins TRBV5-1 and TRBJ2-2; TRBD1 matches 7 bases. The CDR3 is 15 residues long. V shed 2 bases, J shed 2 bases, and the junction held 3 bases outside the gene matches. The germline gives CDR1 SGHRS, CDR2 YFSETQ. CDR3 nucleotides: TGCGCCAGCAGCTTTACAGGGGTCAACACCGGGGAGCTGTTTTTT. It translates to CASSFTGVNTGELFF.

This rearrangement joins TRBV3-1 to TRBJ1-4; tentative D call: TRBD1 (5 bases). This CDR3 has 14 residues. The V end was cut by 2 bases, the J end by 7 bases, with 11 bases between. Germline V lookup: CDR1 LGHDT, CDR2 YNNKEL (reference sequence). Written as DNA, the CDR3 is TGTGCCAGCAGCCAATGGGACCTAAGTGAAAAACTGTTTTTT. It yields the protein CASSQWDLSEKLFF.

This clonotype was seen repeatedly, ten times or more. This chain connects TRBV7-2 to TRBJ2-1, with D maybe TRBD1 (6 bases). This CDR3 spans 15 amino acids. Per germline, CDR1 SGHTA and CDR2 FQGNSA. V gave up 1 base and J gave up 6 bases, with 13 bases separating them. The DNA of the CDR3 is TGTGCCAGCAGCTTAGTCGTCCAACAGGGCAATGAGCAGTTCTTC. This sequence encodes CASSLVVQQGNEQFF.

A few counts support this clonotype. CDR3 region: CAWSNRGGQPQHF. The CDR3 nucleotides read TGTGCCTGGAGTAACAGGGGAGGTCAGCCCCAGCATTTT. V usage is TRBV30 and J usage is TRBJ1-5, with 7 nucleotides matching TRBD1. Germline loops: CDR1 GTSNPN, CDR2 SVGIG (reference sequence). After removal of 2 bases from V and 6 bases from J, the junction contained 4 bases not matched to a gene. The CDR3 extends over 13 amino acids.

This chain uses TRBV18 with TRBJ1-5; 12 positions match TRBD1. This CDR3 comprises 16 residues. The ends lost 6 bases at V and 1 base at J; junction bases unmatched: 4. Germline V gene lookup returns CDR1 KGHSH and CDR2 LQKENI. The CDR3 spells CASSSGQGASNQPQHF. The CDR3 DNA sequence: TGTGCCAGCTCTTCGGGACAGGGGGCGAGCAATCAGCCCCAGCATTTT.

The chain joins TRBV7-9 to TRBJ2-1, with 8 positions matching TRBD2. The germline V gene has CDR1 SEHNR and CDR2 FQNEAQ (reference sequence). Trimming cost V 4 bases and J 9 bases; bases outside gene matches: 5. The CDR3 has 13 residues. CDR3 bases: TGTGCCAGCAGCTCCCAGCGGGAGAGTGAGCAGTTCTTC. It yields the protein CASSSQRESEQFF.

This chain joins TRBV29-1 and TRBJ2-4; 7 nucleotides line up with TRBD2. Germline V gene sequence: CDR1 SQVTM, CDR2 ANQGSEA. Trimming removed 7 bases from V and 6 bases from J; junction bases left unmatched: 15. There are 15 residues in the CDR3. In nucleotides, the CDR3 is TGCAGCGCCCGAGGGAGGGATGGGGGAGGAAACATTCAGTACTTC. It encodes CSARGRDGGGNIQYF.

The table lists this clonotype with a few counts. J is TRBJ2-3 and V is TRBV27, with D unclear. This CDR3 comprises 16 residues. Germline CDR1 is MNHEY and CDR2 is SMNVEV (reference sequence). V was clipped by 5 bases and J by 3 bases, with 18 bases between them. The CDR3 sequence is CASSLRRQRLTDTQYF. The CDR3, as DNA: TGTGCCAGCAGTCTCCGGCGGCAGAGATTAACAGATACGCAGTATTTT.

This clonotype was observed at least ten times. V usage is TRBV15 and J usage is TRBJ1-6, with TRBD1 matching 7 bases. Germline lookup yields CDR1 LNHNV and CDR2 YYDKDF (reference sequence). This CDR3 comprises 15 residues. After removal of 3 bases from V and 6 bases from J, the junction contained 5 bases not matched to a gene. The CDR3 is CATSSGDRANSPLHF. The CDR3 coding sequence is TGTGCCACCAGCAGCGGAGACAGGGCTAATTCACCCCTCCACTTT.

The chain employs TRBV5-8 and TRBJ1-6; D is undetermined. The CDR3 covers 12 residues. Germline V gives CDR1 SGHTS, CDR2 YDEGEE. V was pared by 2 bases and J by 7 bases, with 4 bases between. CDR3 sequence reads: CASSFRNSPLHF. The CDR3 coding sequence is TGTGCCAGCAGCTTTCGCAATTCACCCCTCCACTTT.

By proportion, this clonotype is medium-sized. The V and J genes are TRBV29-1 and TRBJ2-3; unclear D gene. Germline V gene lookup returns CDR1 SQVTM and CDR2 ANQGSEA. The CDR3 extends over 12 amino acids. Trimming removed 7 bases from V and 5 bases from J, with 13 bases in between. The DNA of the CDR3 is TGCAGCGGGATAGAGATGGGAGATACGCAGTATTTT. It specifies CSGIEMGDTQYF.

The genes are TRBV30 and TRBJ2-3; the D gene is possibly TRBD1 (6 bases). V was clipped by 0 bases and J by 1 base, with 8 bases between them. Per the germline V gene, CDR1 is GTSNPN and CDR2 is SVGIG (reference sequence). This CDR3 comprises 14 residues. CDR3 nucleotide sequence: TGTGCCTGGAGTGTAAGACAGGGCACAGATACGCAGTATTTT. It is translated as CAWSVRQGTDTQYF.

This clonotype came up many times. V is TRBV10-3 and J is TRBJ1-6, with TRBD1 as a possible D gene (6 bases). Looked up from germline, CDR1 is ENHRY and CDR2 is SYGVKD. The CDR3 contains 14 residues. Deletions cut 2 bases from V and 7 bases from J, with 9 bases between. The CDR3 region has the DNA TGTGCCATCAGTGAGAGGCAGGGGAATTCACCCCTCCACTTT. Protein: CAISERQGNSPLHF.

This clonotype has just a few counts. The rearrangement uses TRBV6-1 and TRBJ2-5; a possible D gene is TRBD2 (6 bases). The germline gives CDR1 MNHNS, CDR2 SASEGT. This CDR3 has 13 residues. V dropped 4 bases and J dropped 4 bases, with 10 bases sitting between them. The CDR3 DNA is TGTGCCAGCAGTGCGGACTACGGAGAGACCCAGTACTTC. It yields the protein CASSADYGETQYF.

The sample holds a few counts of this clonotype. V gene TRBV6-5 combines with J gene TRBJ2-7; 9 bases agree with TRBD2. Per the germline V gene, CDR1 is MNHEY and CDR2 is SVGAGI. The length of the CDR3 is 18 residues. V shed 5 bases and J 2 bases; nucleotides not matched to a gene: 16. CDR3 in amino acids: CASSPTRLAEQQPYEQYF. CDR3 DNA: TGTGCCAGCAGTCCCACCCGACTAGCGGAACAACAACCCTACGAGCAGTACTTC.